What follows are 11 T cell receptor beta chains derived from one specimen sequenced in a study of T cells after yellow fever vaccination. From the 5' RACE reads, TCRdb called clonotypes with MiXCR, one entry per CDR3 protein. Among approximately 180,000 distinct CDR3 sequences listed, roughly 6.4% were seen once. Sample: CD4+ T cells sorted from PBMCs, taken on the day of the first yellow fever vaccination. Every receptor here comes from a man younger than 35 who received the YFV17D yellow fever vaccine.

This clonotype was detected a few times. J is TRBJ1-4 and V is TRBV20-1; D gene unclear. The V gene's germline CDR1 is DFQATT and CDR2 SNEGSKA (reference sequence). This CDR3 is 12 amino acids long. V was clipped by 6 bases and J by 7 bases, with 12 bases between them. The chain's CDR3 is CSARGWGEKLFF. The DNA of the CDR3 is TGCAGTGCGCGCGGTTGGGGTGAAAAACTGTTTTTT.

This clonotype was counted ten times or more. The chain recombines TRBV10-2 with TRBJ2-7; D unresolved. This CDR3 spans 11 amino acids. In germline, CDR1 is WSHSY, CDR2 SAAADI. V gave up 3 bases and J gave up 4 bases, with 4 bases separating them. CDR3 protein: CASSEPYEQYV. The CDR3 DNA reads TGCGCCAGCAGTGAACCGTACGAGCAGTACGTC.

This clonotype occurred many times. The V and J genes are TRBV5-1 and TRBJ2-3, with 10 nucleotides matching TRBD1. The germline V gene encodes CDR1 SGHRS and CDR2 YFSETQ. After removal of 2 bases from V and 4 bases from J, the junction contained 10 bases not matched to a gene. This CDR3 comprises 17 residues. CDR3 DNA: TGCGCCAGCAGCTTAACCGCCGGGACAGGGGTCCCAGATACGCAGTATTTT. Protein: CASSLTAGTGVPDTQYF.

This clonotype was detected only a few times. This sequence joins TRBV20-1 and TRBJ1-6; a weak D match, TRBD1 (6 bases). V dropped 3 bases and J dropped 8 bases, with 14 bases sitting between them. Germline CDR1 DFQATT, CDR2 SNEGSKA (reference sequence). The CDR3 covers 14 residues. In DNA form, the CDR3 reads TGCAGTGCTAGGGAACCCAGGGGTGATTCACCCCTCCACTTT. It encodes CSAREPRGDSPLHF.

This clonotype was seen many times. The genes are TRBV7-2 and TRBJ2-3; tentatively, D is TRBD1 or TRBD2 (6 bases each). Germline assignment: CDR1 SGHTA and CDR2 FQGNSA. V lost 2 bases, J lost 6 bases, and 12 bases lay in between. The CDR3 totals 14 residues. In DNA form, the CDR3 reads TGTGCCAGCAGCTTAACGTTCGGGGGCGATACGCAGTATTTT. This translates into CASSLTFGGDTQYF.

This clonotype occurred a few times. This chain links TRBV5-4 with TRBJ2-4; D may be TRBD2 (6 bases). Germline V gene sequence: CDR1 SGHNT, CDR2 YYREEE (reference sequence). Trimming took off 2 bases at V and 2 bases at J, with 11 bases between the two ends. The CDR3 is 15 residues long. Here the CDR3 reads CASSFGGAPKNIQYF. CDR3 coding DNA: TGTGCCAGCAGCTTCGGAGGGGCTCCCAAAAACATTCAGTACTTC.

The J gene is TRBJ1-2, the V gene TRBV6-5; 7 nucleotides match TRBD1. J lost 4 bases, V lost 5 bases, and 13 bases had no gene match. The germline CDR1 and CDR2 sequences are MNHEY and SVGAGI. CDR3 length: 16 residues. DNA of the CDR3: TGTGCCAGCAGTCCTACCTGGACAGGAGGGGTCTATGGCTACACCTTC. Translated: CASSPTWTGGVYGYTF.

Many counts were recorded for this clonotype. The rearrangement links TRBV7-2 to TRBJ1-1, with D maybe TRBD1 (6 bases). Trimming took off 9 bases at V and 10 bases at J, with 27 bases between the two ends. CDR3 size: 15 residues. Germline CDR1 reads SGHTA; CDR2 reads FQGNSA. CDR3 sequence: CASTFEGGGHRAAFF. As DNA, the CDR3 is TGTGCCAGTACGTTCGAGGGAGGGGGACATAGGGCAGCTTTCTTT.

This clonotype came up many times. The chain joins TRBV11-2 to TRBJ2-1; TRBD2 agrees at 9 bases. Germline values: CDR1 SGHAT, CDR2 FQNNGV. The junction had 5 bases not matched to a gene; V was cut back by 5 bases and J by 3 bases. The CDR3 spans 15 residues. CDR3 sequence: CASSTELAGYNEQFF. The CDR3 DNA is TGTGCCAGCAGCACCGAACTAGCGGGCTACAATGAGCAGTTCTTC.

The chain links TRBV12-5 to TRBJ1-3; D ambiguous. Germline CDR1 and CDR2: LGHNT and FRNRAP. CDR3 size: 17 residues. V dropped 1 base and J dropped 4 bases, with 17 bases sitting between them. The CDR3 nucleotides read TGTGCTAGTGGTTTGGACCCCCTTTACTCCCCCGGAAACACCATATATTTT. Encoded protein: CASGLDPLYSPGNTIYF.

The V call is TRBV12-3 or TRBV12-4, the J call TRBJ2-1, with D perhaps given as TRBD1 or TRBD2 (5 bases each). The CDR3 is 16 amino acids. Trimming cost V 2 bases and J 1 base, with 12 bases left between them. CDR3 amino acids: CASSLTGTSSYNEQFF. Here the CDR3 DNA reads TGTGCCAGCAGTTTAACTGGGACCTCTTCCTACAATGAGCAGTTCTTC.